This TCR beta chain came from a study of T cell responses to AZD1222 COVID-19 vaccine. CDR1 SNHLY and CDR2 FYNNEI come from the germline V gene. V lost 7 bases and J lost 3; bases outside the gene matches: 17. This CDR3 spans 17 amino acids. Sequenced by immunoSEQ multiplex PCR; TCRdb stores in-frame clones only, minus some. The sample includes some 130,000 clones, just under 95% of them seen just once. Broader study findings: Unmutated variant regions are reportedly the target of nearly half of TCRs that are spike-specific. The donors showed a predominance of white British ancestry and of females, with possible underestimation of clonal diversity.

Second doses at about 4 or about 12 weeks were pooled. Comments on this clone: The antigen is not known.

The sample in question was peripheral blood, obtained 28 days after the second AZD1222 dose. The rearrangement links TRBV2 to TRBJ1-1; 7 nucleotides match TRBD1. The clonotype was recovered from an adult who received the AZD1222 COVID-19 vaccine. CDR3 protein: CASIFRQGGYEDTEAFF. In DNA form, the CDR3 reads TGTGCCAGCATTTTTAGACAGGGTGGTTATGAGGACACTGAAGCTTTCTTT.